This T cell receptor beta chain was obtained from a study of Tregs in tolerant kidney transplant recipients. The CDR3 has 14 residues. CDR1 is SGHVS and CDR2 is FNYEAQ in the germline V gene. The J segment lost 8 bases and the V segment lost 5 bases, leaving 8 bases of the junction unmatched. Repertoires were generated with immunoSEQ multiplex PCR, while TCRdb's copy carries only in-frame clones and drops some. The sample has under 95,000 clones, approximately 90% seen once. This sequence was found in a human donor who received a combined kidney and bone marrow transplant. The specimen comprised Tregs from blood, sampled before the transplant. The gene calls are TRBV7-6 and TRBJ2-2; 7 bases are a match to TRBD2. The CDR3 protein is CASSPLAATGELFF. As DNA, the CDR3 is TGTGCCAGCAGCCCCCTAGCGGCAACGGGGGAGCTGTTTTTT.